These 24 T cell receptor beta chains originate from one sample sequenced in a study of low-dose radiotherapy and immunotherapy resistance in tumors. Alpha- and beta-chain coverage of first-strand cDNA came from TRAV- and TRBV-specific primers. It was with a constant-region primer and a V-primer adapter that TCRs were amplified over approximately 20 PCR cycles. TCRdb fed the reads into MiXCR, producing one record per CDR3 protein. The sample carries tens of thousands of distinct CDR3 sequences, more than 8.5% recorded once. Time point in this sample: before trial treatment. The input for sequencing was PBMCs, taken before treatment. The source of these receptors is a male donor with prostate cancer.

This clonotype occurred many times. V usage is TRBV29-1 and J usage is TRBJ1-1, with unresolved D. V lost 4 bases and J 6 bases, leaving 9 bases between the germline ends. This CDR3 is 11 amino acids long. The V gene's germline CDR1 is SQVTM and CDR2 ANQGSEA. The DNA of the CDR3 is TGCAGCGTTGGACTTTACTCTGAAGCTTTCTTT. Translated, it gives CSVGLYSEAFF.

This clonotype was counted many times. The V call is TRBV10-2, the J call TRBJ2-5, with D unclear. Germline V gives CDR1 WSHSY, CDR2 SAAADI. The CDR3 has 12 residues. Trimming pared 10 bases from V and 1 base from J, leaving 10 bases between. CDR3 residues: CATRPSQETQYF. As DNA, the CDR3 is TGCGCCACCCGGCCCAGCCAAGAGACCCAGTACTTC.

This clonotype was seen many times. This sequence joins TRBV13 and TRBJ2-7, with D perhaps TRBD2 (6 bases). Deletions cut 6 bases from V and 1 base from J, with 7 bases between. CDR3 length: 12 amino acids. Germline values: CDR1 PRHDT, CDR2 FYEKMQ (reference sequence). CDR3 DNA sequence: TGTGCCAGCAGTGGAGGGTCCTACGAGCAGTACTTC. Translation: CASSGGSYEQYF.

Ten or more counts support this clonotype. The chain combines TRBV28 with TRBJ1-6; weak D call: TRBD1 (6 bases). Trimming took off 4 bases at V and 6 bases at J, with 10 bases between the two ends. Germline V lookup: CDR1 MDHEN, CDR2 SYDVKM. The CDR3 covers 14 residues. CDR3 bases: TGTGCCAGCAGTTCCGCAGGGGTTAATTCACCCCTCCACTTT. Its protein is CASSSAGVNSPLHF.

This clonotype was seen many times. The genes are TRBV11-2 and TRBJ2-3; D unresolved. The length of the CDR3 is 14 residues. CDR1 SGHAT and CDR2 FQNNGV come from the germline V gene. V lost 5 bases and J lost 2, with 11 bases in between. CDR3 residues: CASSPSTTTDTQYF. CDR3 in DNA: TGTGCCAGCAGCCCAAGCACCACCACAGATACGCAGTATTTT.

Many counts were recorded for this clonotype. This chain connects TRBV6-5 to TRBJ1-4; tentatively, D is TRBD1 (6 bases). Trimming shortened V by 6 bases and J by 7 bases, and 18 bases separated the two germline ends. Looked up from germline, CDR1 is MNHEY and CDR2 is SVGAGI. This CDR3 contains 15 residues. This CDR3 reads CASSLNGGGGEKLFF. The CDR3 DNA reads TGTGCCAGCAGCCTGAATGGGGGGGGCGGTGAAAAACTGTTTTTT.

This clonotype was recorded at least ten times. The V and J genes are TRBV6-5 and TRBJ1-6, with a weak D call TRBD1 (5 bases). Germline lookup yields CDR1 MNHEY and CDR2 SVGAGI. V lost 6 bases and J lost 7, with 13 bases in between. This CDR3 has 14 amino acids. The CDR3 region is CASSPRVGNSPLHF. CDR3 coding DNA: TGTGCCAGCAGCCCCAGGGTCGGGAATTCACCCCTCCACTTT.

With respect to this clonotype: An end of the junction does not agree with germline; a read error may underlie this. The V gene is TRBV29-1, the J gene TRBJ2-5; D is unresolved. There are 8 residues in the CDR3. CDR1 and CDR2 (germline): SQVTM, ANQGSEA. CDR3 DNA: TGCAGCGGACCGGGCCCAGACTTC. Its protein is CSGPGPDF.

Details on this clonotype: Because the CDR3's place on the DNA is in doubt, the DNA is left out and the CDR3 is given as listed by TCRdb. This rearrangement joins TRBV18 to TRBJ2-2. The length of the CDR3 is 15 amino acids, counting both ends. Germline V gives CDR1 KGHSH, CDR2 LQKENI. CDR3: CASSPVRDTGELFFF.

On this clonotype itself: This sequence may be a read error, since a much larger clone differs from it by one base. The genes are TRBV4-2 and TRBJ2-5; 11 nucleotides align to TRBD2. V gave up 3 bases and J gave up 4 bases; unmatched junction bases: 1. This CDR3 has 14 amino acids. Germline V gene sequence: CDR1 LGHNA, CDR2 YNFKEQ. The DNA for the CDR3 is TGTGCCAGCAGCCACGGACTAGCGGGAGAGACCCAGTACTTC. Translated, it gives CASSHGLAGETQYF.

There are many counts of this clonotype. V gene TRBV29-1 combines with J gene TRBJ1-6, with 9 bases fitting TRBD1. The CDR3 has 12 residues. V trimming: 6 bases; J trimming: 7 bases; junction bases outside the gene matches: 1. Germline CDR1 reads SQVTM; CDR2 reads ANQGSEA. CDR3: CSVGQGNSPLHF. CDR3 sequence (DNA): TGCAGCGTCGGACAGGGGAATTCACCCCTCCACTTT.

This clonotype showed up many times. J is TRBJ1-3 and V is TRBV4-3; D not resolved. The CDR3 is made up of 16 amino acids. Germline CDR1 is LGHNA and CDR2 is YSLEER. Trimming shortened V by 0 bases and J by 1 base, and 10 bases separated the two germline ends. CDR3 DNA sequence: TGCGCCAGCAGCCAAGACACGCCGGGATCTGGAAACACCATATATTTT. It codes for CASSQDTPGSGNTIYF.

In this sample, this clonotype turned up many times. The chain couples TRBV29-1 to TRBJ2-2; D remains unclear. The CDR3 consists of 16 residues. Germline V gene sequence: CDR1 SQVTM, CDR2 ANQGSEA. Trimming pared 0 bases from V and 4 bases from J, leaving 15 bases between. CDR3 in amino acids: CSVEDPRVSRTGELFF. The CDR3 bases are TGCAGCGTTGAAGATCCCCGGGTGAGTCGCACCGGGGAGCTGTTTTTT.

This clonotype has at least ten counts. The chain couples TRBV19 to TRBJ1-5; no firm D call. This CDR3 has 14 amino acids. The V gene lost 3 bases and the J gene lost 11 bases, with 17 bases spanning the gap. Germline CDR1 LNHDA, CDR2 SQIVND (reference sequence). CDR3 DNA: TGTGCCAGTAGTATCAGGCAGGCCCCGAAATCCCAGCATTTT. As protein: CASSIRQAPKSQHF.

This clonotype showed up many times. The V and J genes are TRBV7-3 and TRBJ1-4; D uncertain. The V and J ends lost 7 bases and 0 bases respectively, with 9 bases between them. Germline CDR1 and CDR2: SGHTA and FQGTGA. The CDR3 sequence is 14 residues long. The CDR3 region is CASNYSATNEKLFF. The CDR3 region has the DNA TGTGCCAGCAACTACAGCGCAACTAATGAAAAACTGTTTTTT.

This clonotype has at least ten counts. The chain joins TRBV7-2 to TRBJ1-1; D is unresolved. The germline V gene has CDR1 SGHTA and CDR2 FQGNSA. CDR3 length: 13 amino acids. V was cut by 5 bases and J by 1 base, with 8 bases left in between. The CDR3 sequence is CASSRPPNTEAFF. The CDR3 DNA reads as TGTGCCAGCAGCCGACCACCGAACACTGAAGCTTTCTTT.

The sample holds many counts of this clonotype. V usage is TRBV11-2 and J usage is TRBJ2-6; D is uncertain. The CDR3 has 15 residues. CDR1 and CDR2 from the germline V gene are SGHAT and FQNNGV. V gave up 0 bases and J gave up 0 bases, with 3 bases separating them. CDR3 DNA: TGTGCCAGCAGCTTAGACCCCTCTGGGGCCAACGTCCTGACTTTC. Translation: CASSLDPSGANVLTF.

This clonotype was detected many times. V usage is TRBV20-1 and J usage is TRBJ2-7; 9 nucleotides line up with TRBD1. J lost 0 bases, V lost 6 bases, and 3 bases had no gene match. The germline V gene has CDR1 DFQATT and CDR2 SNEGSKA (reference sequence). This CDR3 comprises 13 residues. The CDR3, as DNA: TGCAGTGCCGGACAGGGGACCTCCTACGAGCAGTACTTC. Amino acids: CSAGQGTSYEQYF.

This clonotype was observed at least ten times. The chain has TRBV6-6 and TRBJ2-1; 8 nucleotides agree with TRBD2. Losses at the gene ends were 4 bases for V and 8 bases for J; bases not matched to a gene: 13. This CDR3 comprises 16 residues. Germline CDR1 and CDR2: MNHNY and SVGAGI (reference sequence). Here the CDR3 DNA reads TGTGCCAGCAGTTTTGCAGCGGGAGTTTTCCTCGATGAGCAGTTCTTC. It translates to CASSFAAGVFLDEQFF.

This clonotype was observed many times. The rearrangement uses TRBV3-1 and TRBJ2-7, with TRBD2 matching 7 bases. V trimming: 5 bases; J trimming: 4 bases; junction bases outside the gene matches: 2. This CDR3 comprises 12 residues. Germline V CDR1 and CDR2: LGHDT, YNNKEL (reference sequence). CDR3 sequence: CASSAGDYEQYF. The CDR3 nucleotides read TGTGCCAGCAGCGCGGGGGATTACGAGCAGTACTTC.

This clonotype was found a few times. The V and J genes are TRBV7-9 and TRBJ1-2; 7 bases match TRBD1. This CDR3 is 16 amino acids long. CDR1 is SEHNR, CDR2 FQNEAQ, per germline (reference sequence). Unmatched junction bases numbered 8, after V lost 0 bases and J lost 4 bases. CDR3 loop: CASSLAGQETAYGYTF. In nucleotides, the CDR3 is TGTGCCAGCAGCTTAGCCGGACAGGAAACCGCCTATGGCTACACCTTC.

Ten or more counts support this clonotype. This chain uses TRBV12-3 or TRBV12-4 with TRBJ1-4; 10 nucleotides align to TRBD1. The J segment lost 8 bases and the V segment lost 4 bases, leaving 4 bases of the junction unmatched. CDR3 length equals 14 residues. Written as DNA, the CDR3 is TGTGCCAGCAGTTCGGGACAGGGGAGCGAAAAACTGTTTTTT. It is translated as CASSSGQGSEKLFF.

This clonotype was detected many times. The rearrangement links TRBV29-1 to TRBJ2-5; possible D gene TRBD2, 6 bases. Between the trimmed V and J ends, which lost 1 base and 4 bases, there was a span of 16 bases. CDR1 and CDR2 (germline): SQVTM, ANQGSEA. The CDR3 has 15 residues. CDR3: CSVEAGTAASETQYF. The CDR3 nucleotides read TGCAGCGTTGAAGCTGGGACTGCCGCTTCAGAGACCCAGTACTTC.

The sample holds many counts of this clonotype. The chain combines TRBV4-3 with TRBJ2-7; D may be TRBD1 or TRBD2 (6 bases each). Trimming shortened V by 4 bases and J by 0 bases, and 25 bases separated the two germline ends. Looked up from germline, CDR1 is LGHNA and CDR2 is YSLEER. The CDR3 runs to 19 residues. CDR3 coding DNA: TGCGCCAGCAGCCCTGATATTCCTCGGGGGCCAACCCTCTCCTACGAGCAGTACTTC. Its protein is CASSPDIPRGPTLSYEQYF.